Detailed here is one TCR beta chain. The CDR3 sequence is 16 residues long. The data were obtained in a study of blood T cell repertoires in COVID-19. Study-wide context: Researchers got acute and convalescent COVID-19 samples from the United States, Italy and Spain. T cells, B-cell-depleted T cells, or PBMCs provided the cDNA or gDNA that served as material.

Seattle participants joined during active infection and were tracked over time. Per the original methods: Nucleated cell counts were estimated from reference gene primer amplification. The method was immunoSEQ multiplex PCR; TCRdb's version includes in-frame clones alone and lacks a portion of them. V, J and clone size reflect that table, while D and trimming were determined from the DNA. This sample yields roughly 500,000 clones, of which roughly 89% are seen a single time; around 0.95% belongs to the top ten. The rearrangement uses TRBV21-1 and TRBJ1-6; TRBD1 is the table's D call, not checked against the DNA. TRBV21-1 is a pseudogene. Material for sequencing was peripheral blood. The sequence derives from a man younger than 35 with COVID-19, enrolled during active disease. CDR3 protein: CASSGRDSSYNSPLHF. The CDR3 nucleotides read TGTGCCAGCAGCGGAAGGGACAGCTCCTATAATTCACCCCTCCACTTT.